These T cell receptor beta chains were read from a single sample in a study of T-cell reconstitution after alpha-beta-depleted transplantation in children. From the PCR reads, TCRdb called clonotypes with MiXCR, one entry per CDR3 protein. This table has about 400,000 distinct CDR3 sequences, roughly 22% appearing once. This sample comprised PBMCs from the stem cell graft donor, obtained from the stem cell graft. The receptors stem from a human donor who donated a stem cell graft to a child with acute myeloid leukemia. Both conserved end residues are part of each CDR3. Each record gives: V gene, J gene, D gene, clone size, CDR3 DNA, CDR3 protein. The D gene is left open where the match is weak. Only some rows state a clone size, as once, few, many or a class for expanded clones.

v_gene: TRBV12-3/TRBV12-4; j_gene: TRBJ2-7; d_gene: NA; abundance: few; CDR3nt: TGTGCCAGCAGCCTTGGTTCAGTTGGCTACGAGCAGTACTTC; CDR3aa: CASSLGSVGYEQYF
v_gene: TRBV15; j_gene: TRBJ2-7; d_gene: TRBD2; abundance: NA; CDR3nt: TGTGCCACGACGGGAGGGCCTACGGGGAAGCTATACGAGCAGTACTTC; CDR3aa: CATTGGPTGKLYEQYF
v_gene: TRBV5-5; j_gene: TRBJ2-3; d_gene: NA; abundance: NA; CDR3nt: TGTGCCAGCAGCTTGTGGGGGTCTAGCACAGATACGCAGTATTTT; CDR3aa: CASSLWGSSTDTQYF
v_gene: TRBV12-3/TRBV12-4; j_gene: TRBJ2-3; d_gene: TRBD2; abundance: NA; CDR3nt: TGTGCCAGCAGGCGTAGCGGGGCATCGAATACGCAGTATTTT; CDR3aa: CASRRSGASNTQYF
v_gene: TRBV2; j_gene: TRBJ2-1; d_gene: NA; abundance: few; CDR3nt: TGTGCCAGCAGTGATGTCGGAGGCTCCTACAATGAGCAGTTCTTC; CDR3aa: CASSDVGGSYNEQFF
v_gene: TRBV12-3/TRBV12-4; j_gene: TRBJ2-5; d_gene: TRBD1; abundance: few; CDR3nt: TGTGCCAGCAGTTTAATGGGACAGGTGTACCAGTACTTC; CDR3aa: CASSLMGQVYQYF
v_gene: TRBV29-1; j_gene: TRBJ2-1; d_gene: NA; abundance: many; CDR3nt: TGCAGCGTTCGTGGGCAAGGGGTAAATGAGCAGTTCTTC; CDR3aa: CSVRGQGVNEQFF
v_gene: TRBV29-1; j_gene: TRBJ2-7; d_gene: TRBD2; abundance: NA; CDR3nt: TGCAGCGTACTCCGTGGAAGCGGGAGCTCCTACGAGCAGTACTTC; CDR3aa: CSVLRGSGSSYEQYF
v_gene: TRBV6-6; j_gene: TRBJ2-7; d_gene: TRBD2; abundance: few; CDR3nt: TGTGCCAGCCGGGAGGGCGGTACCTACGAGCAGTACTTC; CDR3aa: CASREGGTYEQYF
v_gene: TRBV24-1; j_gene: TRBJ2-1; d_gene: TRBD2; abundance: NA; CDR3nt: TGTGCCACCTCCACGGCGGCGGGAGCAGGAAATGAGCAGTTCTTC; CDR3aa: CATSTAAGAGNEQFF
v_gene: TRBV2; j_gene: TRBJ2-7; d_gene: TRBD2; abundance: few; CDR3nt: TGTGCCAGCAGTGAAGCGGGACTAGGGCACGAGCAGTACTTC; CDR3aa: CASSEAGLGHEQYF
v_gene: TRBV12-3/TRBV12-4; j_gene: TRBJ1-1; d_gene: NA; abundance: NA; CDR3nt: TGTGCCAGCTGCCTGACGAACACTGAAGCTTTCTTT; CDR3aa: CASCLTNTEAFF
v_gene: TRBV29-1; j_gene: TRBJ2-1; d_gene: TRBD2; abundance: many; CDR3nt: TGCAGCGTTGAAGGGGTAGCGGGAGGCAATGAGCAGTTCTTC; CDR3aa: CSVEGVAGGNEQFF
v_gene: TRBV29-1; j_gene: TRBJ2-1; d_gene: TRBD2; abundance: many; CDR3nt: TGCAGCGTTGACAGCGGGAGGGCTGTGGGTGAGCAGTTCTTC; CDR3aa: CSVDSGRAVGEQFF
v_gene: TRBV7-9; j_gene: TRBJ2-1; d_gene: NA; abundance: NA; CDR3nt: TGTGCCAGCAGCCCTTATGAGCCTAATGAGCAGTTCTTC; CDR3aa: CASSPYEPNEQFF
v_gene: TRBV12-3/TRBV12-4; j_gene: TRBJ2-2; d_gene: TRBD2; abundance: NA; CDR3nt: TGTGCCAGCAGAGGGACTAGCGTGAACACCGGGGAGCTGTTTTTT; CDR3aa: CASRGTSVNTGELFF
v_gene: TRBV5-1; j_gene: TRBJ2-1; d_gene: NA; abundance: many; CDR3nt: TGCGCCAGCAGCTTGGAAGGACTGCCCAATGAGCAGTTCTTC; CDR3aa: CASSLEGLPNEQFF
v_gene: TRBV6-1; j_gene: TRBJ1-2; d_gene: NA; abundance: NA; CDR3nt: TGTGCCAGCAGTGAGACAGAGAACTATGGCTACACCTTC; CDR3aa: CASSETENYGYTF
v_gene: TRBV9; j_gene: TRBJ2-7; d_gene: NA; abundance: NA; CDR3nt: TGTGCCAGCAGCACTCCTCGTATATACGAGCAGTACTTC; CDR3aa: CASSTPRIYEQYF
v_gene: TRBV7-9; j_gene: TRBJ2-1; d_gene: NA; abundance: few; CDR3nt: TGTGCCAGCAGCTCTGGGACCCCCAATGAGCAGTTCTTC; CDR3aa: CASSSGTPNEQFF
v_gene: TRBV20-1; j_gene: TRBJ2-4; d_gene: TRBD2; abundance: many; CDR3nt: TGCAGTGGGGCCGGGGGGGCGCGAGCCAAAAACATTCAGTACTTC; CDR3aa: CSGAGGARAKNIQYF
v_gene: TRBV29-1; j_gene: TRBJ2-7; d_gene: TRBD1; abundance: NA; CDR3nt: TGCAGCGTTGAAGATCCCCAGGGGGCCTACGAGCAGTACTTC; CDR3aa: CSVEDPQGAYEQYF
v_gene: TRBV28; j_gene: TRBJ2-7; d_gene: TRBD1; abundance: NA; CDR3nt: TGTGCCAGCAGTTTGCGGAATAGAGGGGGCGCCTACGAGCAGTACTTC; CDR3aa: CASSLRNRGGAYEQYF
v_gene: TRBV12-3/TRBV12-4; j_gene: TRBJ2-5; d_gene: NA; abundance: NA; CDR3nt: TGTGCCAGCAGTTTAGATGGTCAGGCGGAGACCCAGTACTTC; CDR3aa: CASSLDGQAETQYF
v_gene: TRBV27; j_gene: TRBJ1-5; d_gene: TRBD1; abundance: few; CDR3nt: TGTGCCAGCAGTGCCGGGACAGACAATCAGCCCCAGCATTTT; CDR3aa: CASSAGTDNQPQHF
v_gene: TRBV4-2; j_gene: TRBJ2-1; d_gene: NA; abundance: few; CDR3nt: TGTGCCAGCGGTATTTGGGCGTCAAATGAGCAGTTCTTC; CDR3aa: CASGIWASNEQFF
v_gene: TRBV27; j_gene: TRBJ1-2; d_gene: TRBD1; abundance: NA; CDR3nt: TGTGCCAGCAGGACAGGGGTTAGTGGCTACACCTTC; CDR3aa: CASRTGVSGYTF
v_gene: TRBV4-3; j_gene: TRBJ2-4; d_gene: NA; abundance: few; CDR3nt: TGCGCCAGCAGCTTCGAACTAGCTGAGGAAAACATTCAGTACTTC; CDR3aa: CASSFELAEENIQYF
v_gene: TRBV20-1; j_gene: TRBJ2-1; d_gene: NA; abundance: few; CDR3nt: TGCAGTGCTGGAGGTCCTAGGAGCCCCACCTACAATGAGCAGTTCTTC; CDR3aa: CSAGGPRSPTYNEQFF
v_gene: TRBV4-3; j_gene: TRBJ2-7; d_gene: NA; abundance: NA; CDR3nt: TGCGCCAGCAGCCAAGATAGGATGGGGGAGCAGTACTTC; CDR3aa: CASSQDRMGEQYF
v_gene: TRBV20-1; j_gene: TRBJ2-7; d_gene: NA; abundance: NA; CDR3nt: TGCAGTGCCAGAATCGGACAGGCTGGGGGGAACTACGAGCAGTACTTC; CDR3aa: CSARIGQAGGNYEQYF
v_gene: TRBV12-3/TRBV12-4; j_gene: TRBJ2-1; d_gene: TRBD1; abundance: NA; CDR3nt: TGTGCCAGCAGTAAAACAGGGGGCTCCTACAATGAGCAGTTCTTC; CDR3aa: CASSKTGGSYNEQFF
v_gene: TRBV5-1; j_gene: TRBJ2-1; d_gene: NA; abundance: few; CDR3nt: TGCGCCAGCAGTCAGACCTATTACAATGAGCAGTTCTTC; CDR3aa: CASSQTYYNEQFF
v_gene: TRBV5-1; j_gene: TRBJ2-7; d_gene: NA; abundance: NA; CDR3nt: TGCGCCAGCAGCTTGGGTCCCGAGCAGTACTTC; CDR3aa: CASSLGPEQYF
v_gene: TRBV4-1; j_gene: TRBJ2-1; d_gene: TRBD2; abundance: NA; CDR3nt: TGCGCCAGCAGCCAAGAGATGGCGGGAGGGGCCCATGAGCAGTTCTTC; CDR3aa: CASSQEMAGGAHEQFF
v_gene: TRBV29-1; j_gene: TRBJ2-1; d_gene: TRBD2; abundance: NA; CDR3nt: TGCAGCGTTGGGGGTCTAGCGGGAGGAAGGAATGAGCAGTTCTTC; CDR3aa: CSVGGLAGGRNEQFF
v_gene: TRBV4-1; j_gene: TRBJ2-7; d_gene: TRBD2; abundance: NA; CDR3nt: TGCGCCAGCAGGGGACTAGCGGTCCACGAGCAGTACTTC; CDR3aa: CASRGLAVHEQYF
v_gene: TRBV25-1; j_gene: TRBJ2-3; d_gene: NA; abundance: NA; CDR3nt: TGTGCCAGCAGGGAGGGGACTTGGCCAGATACGCAGTATTTT; CDR3aa: CASREGTWPDTQYF
v_gene: TRBV12-3/TRBV12-4; j_gene: TRBJ1-1; d_gene: NA; abundance: many; CDR3nt: TGTGCCAGCAGTCGGTCCACTGACGCTTTCTTT; CDR3aa: CASSRSTDAFF
v_gene: TRBV18; j_gene: TRBJ2-7; d_gene: NA; abundance: NA; CDR3nt: TGTGCCAGCTCACCGGGACGGGAACAGGAGGGGTGGTACTTC; CDR3aa: CASSPGREQEGWYF
v_gene: TRBV27; j_gene: TRBJ1-1; d_gene: NA; abundance: NA; CDR3nt: TGTGCCAGCAGTTCGGGACAACTCGCTTTGGCTTTCTTT; CDR3aa: CASSSGQLALAFF
v_gene: TRBV24-1; j_gene: TRBJ2-3; d_gene: TRBD1; abundance: NA; CDR3nt: TGTGCCACCAGAGGACAGGGGGCGGCAGATACGCAGTATTTT; CDR3aa: CATRGQGAADTQYF
v_gene: TRBV10-2; j_gene: TRBJ2-1; d_gene: NA; abundance: many; CDR3nt: TGCGCCAGCAGTGAGGGACGGGACCCTTACAATGAGCAGTTCTTC; CDR3aa: CASSEGRDPYNEQFF
v_gene: TRBV29-1; j_gene: TRBJ1-1; d_gene: NA; abundance: few; CDR3nt: TGCAGTGGGATTTCGGGCTCCGAAGCTTTCTTT; CDR3aa: CSGISGSEAFF
v_gene: TRBV20-1; j_gene: TRBJ2-2; d_gene: TRBD2; abundance: NA; CDR3nt: TGCAGTGCCCCTCTAGCGGGGTCGGGCACCGGGGAGCTGTTTTTT; CDR3aa: CSAPLAGSGTGELFF
v_gene: TRBV28; j_gene: TRBJ2-7; d_gene: NA; abundance: few; CDR3nt: TGTGCCAGCTCTGGAATCAGGGTCGGCTCCTACGAGCAGTACTTC; CDR3aa: CASSGIRVGSYEQYF
v_gene: TRBV5-6; j_gene: TRBJ2-1; d_gene: TRBD2; abundance: NA; CDR3nt: TGTGCCAGCAGCCCCCGGAGTCTAGCGGCCGACCTCGAGCAGTTCTTC; CDR3aa: CASSPRSLAADLEQFF